This record covers a single TCR beta chain. Its antigen is unknown. No much larger clonotype is one base removed from it; base qualities were not supplied. Whole blood was collected in K2EDTA tubes by collaborating institutions according to the institutions' own protocols. Collaborator samples were shipped for TCRbeta analysis as frozen whole blood, isolated PBMCs, or DNA extracted from either sample type. The data were taken from a study of blood T cell repertoires in COVID-19 (dated by TCRdb to the early 2020s). With respect to the entire study: Collaborator samples came from the United States, Italy and Spain and covered acute and convalescent phases of COVID-19. Where HLA class I and class II types were available, the types were taken from metadata supplied by the sample provider, not from assay-based typing. Samples came from the ongoing ImmuneRACE study (first 160 participants) plus 1,254 subjects from 6 global collaborators. Nearly every sample came with metadata listing a de-identified subject ID, COVID-19 status, age in years and sex. The material from the prospective study consisted of cDNA or gDNA derived from T cells, B-cell-depleted T cells, or PBMCs. Deeply sampled blood TCRbeta repertoires from subjects exposed to, actively infected with, or recovered from COVID-19 were included in the dataset. A freely available public database, intended as a resource for researchers studying the immune response to SARS-CoV-2, is where the repertoires were released.

TCRbeta CDR3 regions were amplified from genomic DNA using the immunoSEQ Assay, a bias-controlled multiplex PCR. Regarding the original processing steps: Nucleated cell counts per sample were estimated from amplification of reference gene primers within the assay. Sequence reads were collapsed and filtered to measure the absolute abundance of every unique TCRbeta CDR3 rearrangement. For each sample, productive Simpson clonality was calculated as the square root of Simpson's diversity index across productive rearrangements. Imported from immuneACCESS, the table was reduced by TCRdb to in-frame sequences with V and J called. These copies leave out some clones; in studies compared against another copy, an unresolved V gene accounts for under half, and the cause of the remainder is not known. For V, J and clone size, that table is used; D and trimming come from the DNA. Recorded for this sample are 60,000 or so clones; 74% of them occurred a single time. Jointly, the top ten make up approximately 30% of the sample.

On the study overall, not on this receptor specifically: How much clinical and demographic metadata was included differed by source and by participant, and the metadata was provided uncurated.

The CDR3 goes from the cysteine to the phenylalanine over 13 residues. Only the CDR3 region is kept as DNA, spanning 39 bases read in frame from base 1. Relative to germline, V is 4 bases shorter and J is 14 bases shorter, with 20 bases between their ends. CDR1 MDHEN and CDR2 SYDVKM are derived from the germline V gene. The sequence came from a woman of 80 years or more with acute or convalescent COVID-19. This chain joins TRBV28 to TRBJ1-1; the D gene cannot be resolved reliably. Sequencing used peripheral blood. In nucleotides, the sequence is TGTGCCAGCAGTTCCCACCTAGGAGGATTGACATTCTTT. This yields the protein CASSSHLGGLTFF.